Shown below are 15 T cell receptor beta chains from a single sample sequenced in a study of blood T cell repertoires in COVID-19. Assay used: immunoSEQ multiplex PCR; TCRdb lists only in-frame clones, some missing. The repertoire holds hundreds of thousands of clones, with around 84% as singletons. Sequencing used PBMCs or T cells enriched from blood (not recorded which). These receptors all come from a woman in her thirties who had been exposed to COVID-19.

The CDR3, as DNA: TGTGCCAGCATCCCCCGCAGACTCTCTGGAAACACCATATATTTT. It translates to CASIPRRLSGNTIYF. This chain joins TRBV19 and TRBJ1-3, with unresolved D. Deletions cut 9 bases from V and 0 bases from J, with 15 bases between. The CDR3 runs 15 residues. Looked up from germline, CDR1 is LNHDA and CDR2 is SQIVND (reference sequence). The variable domain in full, with the rest retrieved from reference TRBV19 and TRBJ1-3, is DGGITQSPKYLFRKEGQNVTLSCEQNLNHDAMYWYRQDPGQGLRLIYYSQIVNDFQKGDIAEGYSVSREKKESFPLTVTSAQKNPTAFYLCASIPRRLSGNTIYFGEGSWLTVV.

J is TRBJ2-2 and V is TRBV5-1; D gene ambiguous. V was cut by 2 bases and J by 7 bases, with 33 bases left in between. The CDR3 covers 21 residues. Germline-derived CDR1 and CDR2 are SGHRS and YFSETQ. CDR3: CASSFQDSSFSPRLGDGELFF. Here the CDR3 DNA reads TGCGCCAGCAGCTTTCAGGATAGTTCATTCTCTCCACGCCTCGGTGACGGGGAGCTGTTTTTT.

This clone was recorded once. The chain couples TRBV5-4 to TRBJ1-2; TRBD1 aligns across 10 bases. Germline trimming cut 4 bases from V and 4 bases from J; bases unmatched to any gene: 10. Germline CDR1 and CDR2: SGHNT and YYREEE (reference sequence). This CDR3 is built from 16 residues. The CDR3 nucleotides read TGTGCCAGCAGCCCCCAATTCGGACAGGGGGTCTATGGCTACACCTTC. This sequence encodes CASSPQFGQGVYGYTF. Based on the CDR3 plus reference TRBV5-4 and TRBJ1-2, the full variable domain is ETGVTQSPTHLIKTRGQQVTLRCSSQSGHNTVSWYQQALGQGPQFIFQYYREEENGRGNFPPRFSGLQFPNYSSELNVNALELDDSALYLCASSPQFGQGVYGYTFGSGTRLTVV.

This clone occurred many times. The rearrangement links TRBV7-8 to TRBJ1-1; 7 bases fit TRBD1. V lost 6 bases, J lost 3 bases, and 16 bases stayed unmatched. Germline CDR1 is SGHVS and CDR2 is FQNEAQ. This CDR3 comprises 17 residues. The CDR3 DNA reads TGTGCCAGCAGTTCCCCGCACCTGACAGACAGGGACACTGAAGCTTTCTTT. Translated: CASSSPHLTDRDTEAFF.

The chain is built from TRBV7-8 and TRBJ2-1; 12 bases align to TRBD2. This CDR3 comprises 17 residues. J lost 7 bases, V lost 5 bases, and 12 bases had no gene match. Germline V gene data show CDR1 as SGHVS and CDR2 as FQNEAQ. CDR3 DNA: TGTGCCAGCAGCCGAGGGATACTAGCGGGAGGACTTAATGAGCAGTTCTTC. Protein product: CASSRGILAGGLNEQFF.

The chain is built from TRBV6-5 and TRBJ2-2; 7 positions agree with TRBD1. The germline V gene encodes CDR1 MNHEY and CDR2 SVGAGI. V was clipped by 10 bases and J by 7 bases; unmatched bases: 15. This CDR3 contains 15 residues. The CDR3 region has the DNA TGTGCCATCCTAATTCGGACAGGACCCATCGGGGAGCTGTTTTTT. Amino acids: CAILIRTGPIGELFF.

This rearrangement joins TRBV4-3 to TRBJ2-3; weak D call: TRBD2 (7 bases). With 1 base removed from V and 4 bases from J, the gap between germline ends came to 21 bases. The CDR3 has 18 residues. Looked up from germline, CDR1 is LGHNA and CDR2 is YSLEER. CDR3 region: CASSQGVGGGTPADTQYF. CDR3 coding DNA: TGCGCCAGCAGCCAAGGCGTTGGGGGGGGCACCCCCGCAGATACGCAGTATTTT.

This clone appeared a few times. The rearrangement links TRBV30 to TRBJ2-2; 13 bases map to TRBD2. Losses at the gene ends were 2 bases for V and 6 bases for J; bases not matched to a gene: 12. Germline V CDR1 and CDR2: GTSNPN, SVGIG (reference sequence). CDR3 length: 18 amino acids. This CDR3 reads CAWSTTPGLAGVAGELFF. CDR3 nucleotide sequence: TGTGCCTGGAGTACGACCCCCGGACTAGCGGGGGTGGCCGGGGAGCTGTTTTTT.

This chain joins TRBV28 and TRBJ2-3; TRBD2 might be the D (6 bases). Germline values: CDR1 MDHEN, CDR2 SYDVKM. V gave up 2 bases and J gave up 5 bases, with 14 bases separating them. The CDR3 has 15 residues. The CDR3 reads CASSLGTSGRDTQYF. The CDR3 bases are TGTGCCAGCAGTTTAGGGACTTCAGGGAGAGATACGCAGTATTTT.

The V call is TRBV4-3, the J call TRBJ1-6; D gene ambiguous. Germline-derived CDR1 and CDR2 are LGHNA and YSLEER. This CDR3 comprises 15 residues. V was shortened by 1 base and J by 5 bases, with 9 bases between the two germline ends. The CDR3 spells CASSQGGPNNSPLHF. DNA for the CDR3: TGCGCCAGCAGCCAAGGTGGGCCGAATAATTCACCCCTCCACTTT.

The chain combines TRBV5-5 with TRBJ2-5; possibly TRBD2 for D (6 bases). Germline CDR1 and CDR2: SGHKS and YYEKEE (reference sequence). V lost 5 bases to trimming and J lost 3 bases, with 11 bases between them. The CDR3 length is 13 residues. CDR3 region: CASSVAGKETQYF. DNA for the CDR3: TGTGCCAGCAGTGTGGCGGGGAAAGAGACCCAGTACTTC. The full variable domain, its missing parts supplied by reference TRBV5-5 and TRBJ2-5, is DAGVTQSPTHLIKTRGQQVTLRCSPISGHKSVSWYQQVLGQGPQFIFQYYEKEERGRGNFPDRFSARQFPNYSSELNVNALLLGDSALYLCASSVAGKETQYFGPGTRLLVL.

The V call is TRBV18, the J call TRBJ2-3; perhaps TRBD2 as D (5 bases). The V gene lost 6 bases and the J gene lost 3 bases, with 16 bases spanning the gap. From germline, CDR1 is KGHSH and CDR2 LQKENI. This CDR3 is 15 amino acids long. Here the CDR3 DNA reads TGTGCCAGCTCCCCCCAGAGCGGAGGAACAGATACGCAGTATTTT. This gives the protein CASSPQSGGTDTQYF.

V is TRBV25-1 and J is TRBJ1-2, with D perhaps matching TRBD1 (5 bases). CDR1 MGHDK and CDR2 SYGVNS come from the germline V gene. CDR3 size: 13 residues. V dropped 4 bases and J dropped 8 bases, with 14 bases sitting between them. CDR3 sequence: CASSVTGASGYTF. The DNA of the CDR3 is TGTGCCAGCAGTGTAACAGGAGCCTCCGGCTACACCTTC.

The sample holds one count of this clone. The chain employs TRBV7-9 and TRBJ1-6; 7 bases match TRBD1. The V gene's germline CDR1 is SEHNR and CDR2 FQNEAQ (reference sequence). With 5 bases clipped from V and 9 bases from J, the junction kept 7 bases outside the gene matches. The CDR3 contains 14 residues. CDR3 loop: CASSNIQGVSPLHF. CDR3 bases: TGTGCCAGCAGCAACATCCAGGGGGTTTCACCCCTCCACTTT.

The V call is TRBV5-1, the J call TRBJ2-1; D gene ambiguous. V was clipped by 4 bases and J by 4 bases, with 12 bases between them. Per the germline V gene, CDR1 is SGHRS and CDR2 is YFSETQ. The CDR3 is 14 amino acids. In DNA form, the CDR3 reads TGCGCCAGCAGCACTACTGCCCATTACAATGAGCAGTTCTTC. It translates to CASSTTAHYNEQFF.